A selection of T cell receptor beta chains follows, all from one sample in a study of neurological immune-mediated disorders. A single record per CDR3 protein comes from TCRdb applying MiXCR to the 5' RACE reads. The data show 20,000 to 25,000 distinct CDR3 sequences, roughly 17% seen once. Sequenced material: CD8+ T cells from blood. These receptors all stem from a woman aged 18-29 years with multiple sclerosis. Both conserved end residues are part of each CDR3. Rows give clone size only sometimes, using once, few, many, or a class for an expanded clone.

j_gene	v_gene	abundance	CDR3aa
TRBJ2-2	TRBV7-3	many	CASSFKDTGELFF
TRBJ1-1	TRBV12-3/TRBV12-4	NA	CASSTSGARRTEAFF
TRBJ1-1	TRBV29-1	many	CSVTTGNTEAFF
TRBJ2-3	TRBV29-1	NA	CSVSLAGDTDTQYF
TRBJ1-5	TRBV7-2	many	CASSQRQNNQPQHF
TRBJ2-3	TRBV6-6	many	CASSYWTGTTTQYF
TRBJ1-1	TRBV4-1	many	CASSQNLNVMVEAFF
TRBJ2-5	TRBV4-2	once	CASSPEVTSTAEHF
TRBJ1-5	TRBV4-3	many	CASSQDSGQSNQPQHF
TRBJ2-5	TRBV6-1	NA	CASRTRDRMSRTETQYF
TRBJ2-1	TRBV20-1	many	CSASPSGRYNEQFF
TRBJ2-3	TRBV14	NA	CASSPRIRLAGPTDTQYF
TRBJ1-1	TRBV6-8	many	CASRSNRDLYTEAFF
TRBJ2-7	TRBV5-1	many	CASSWDRDGEQYF
TRBJ2-1	TRBV9	medium-sized	CASSDSGVSYNEQFF
TRBJ2-3	TRBV27	NA	CASRRFQGEGPDTQYF
TRBJ2-1	TRBV19	NA	CASKERLAGDNEQFF